The 27 T cell receptor beta chains below come from one sample, sequenced in a study of blood T cells in healthy people across ages. It was with a sample-barcoded 5' primer and a J-beta primer mix that a second PCR of about 6 to 12 cycles was run. TCRdb reanalysed the 5' RACE reads using MiXCR and keeps one entry per CDR3 protein. The sample carries fewer than 2,000,000 distinct CDR3 sequences, around 35% recorded once. Material for sequencing was blood. These receptor sequences come from a woman aged 30 to 39 in good health.

The chain recombines TRBV12-3 or TRBV12-4 with TRBJ1-5; the D is unclear. The CDR3 extends over 14 amino acids. Trimming took off 2 bases at V and 3 bases at J, with 8 bases between the two ends. The CDR3 loop reads CASSLRRNNQPQHF. Written as DNA, the CDR3 is TGTGCCAGCAGTTTACGGAGAAACAATCAGCCCCAGCATTTT.

In its sample, this clonotype was seen many times. This chain connects TRBV4-1 to TRBJ2-1, with 13 bases that match TRBD2. CDR3 size: 15 residues. Germline-derived CDR1 and CDR2 are MGHRA and YSYEKL. Unmatched junction bases numbered 4, after V lost 1 base and J lost 10 bases. CDR3 sequence: CASSQVGLAGEEQFF. In DNA form, the CDR3 reads TGCGCCAGCAGCCAAGTTGGACTAGCGGGAGAAGAGCAGTTCTTC.

This clonotype was counted between two and nine times. The V and J genes are TRBV29-1 and TRBJ2-5; 7 nucleotides agree with TRBD2. CDR3 length: 12 residues. Per germline, CDR1 SQVTM and CDR2 ANQGSEA. V lost 4 bases to trimming and J lost 5 bases; unmatched junction nucleotides: 4. The CDR3 reads CSVGVSGETQYF. The DNA of the CDR3 is TGCAGCGTTGGTGTTAGCGGGGAGACCCAGTACTTC. Filled out from reference TRBV29-1 and TRBJ2-5, the complete variable domain reads SAVISQKPSRDICQRGTSLTIQCQVDSQVTMMFWYRQQPGQSLTLIATANQGSEATYESGFVIDKFPISRPNLTFSTLTVSNMSPEDSSIYLCSVGVSGETQYFGPGTRLLVL.

This clonotype was counted between two and nine times. The V call is TRBV20-1, the J call TRBJ1-4; D may be TRBD1 (5 bases). The germline V gene encodes CDR1 DFQATT and CDR2 SNEGSKA (reference sequence). The CDR3 covers 15 residues. V lost 2 bases and J 2 bases, leaving 12 bases between the germline ends. The CDR3 loop is CSARSNRPTNEKLFF. The CDR3 nucleotides read TGCAGTGCTAGATCAAACAGGCCTACTAATGAAAAACTGTTTTTT.

The V call is TRBV12-3 or TRBV12-4, the J call TRBJ2-5, with 8 bases matching TRBD1. The CDR3 sequence is 14 residues long. J gave up 11 bases and V 3 bases, and 11 bases lay outside the gene matches. The CDR3 nucleotides read TGTGCCAGCAGTTTTCAGGGGGCCCTGGGGGAGCAGTACTTC. As protein: CASSFQGALGEQYF.

This clonotype has only a few counts. The gene calls are TRBV18 and TRBJ2-1; no reliable D call. The CDR3 is 14 residues long. V lost 0 bases and J 4 bases, leaving 7 bases between the germline ends. Germline CDR1 is KGHSH and CDR2 is LQKENI. CDR3 in amino acids: CASSPPPEYNEQFF. The CDR3 DNA reads as TGTGCCAGCTCACCACCGCCGGAATACAATGAGCAGTTCTTC.

This clonotype was seen a few times. This rearrangement joins TRBV29-1 to TRBJ2-7; 12 bases line up with TRBD1. The germline gives CDR1 SQVTM, CDR2 ANQGSEA. This CDR3 spans 14 amino acids. V shed 8 bases, J shed 3 bases, and the junction held 8 bases outside the gene matches. The CDR3 is CSTSGTGGFYEQYF. For the CDR3, the DNA is TGCAGCACCTCCGGGACAGGGGGCTTCTACGAGCAGTACTTC.

This clonotype was counted only a few times. The chain employs TRBV10-3 and TRBJ2-7; TRBD2 might be the D (5 bases). Germline lookup yields CDR1 ENHRY and CDR2 SYGVKD. Deletions cut 10 bases from V and 4 bases from J, with 17 bases between. CDR3 length: 13 residues. CDR3: CATLGGSSYEQYF. CDR3 in DNA: TGTGCCACCCTTGGCGGGTCCTCGTACGAGCAGTACTTC.

The chain couples TRBV27 to TRBJ2-5, with D maybe TRBD2 (5 bases). V lost 3 bases to trimming and J lost 11 bases, with 16 bases between them. The CDR3 runs 13 residues. Germline CDR1 and CDR2: MNHEY and SMNVEV (reference sequence). In DNA form, the CDR3 reads TGTGCCAGCAGTTTTGGGCAGGCGGGTGAGCAGTACTTC. Its protein product is CASSFGQAGEQYF.

The chain is built from TRBV28 and TRBJ1-2; possibly TRBD1 for D (5 bases). This CDR3 spans 16 amino acids. Germline lookup yields CDR1 MDHEN and CDR2 SYDVKM. Trimming took 5 bases from V and 7 from J, leaving 23 bases between them. DNA for the CDR3: TGTGCCAGCAGTGAAGCCGGAGGGGCGCTGGGCCGTGGCTACACCTTC. Translating gives CASSEAGGALGRGYTF.

With regard to this clonotype: A much larger clone differs from this one at a single base, so this may be a read error. The genes are TRBV29-1 and TRBJ2-7; 9 bases fit TRBD1. The CDR3 runs to 14 residues. The germline CDR1 and CDR2 sequences are SQVTM and ANQGSEA. CDR3 region: CGVEVGTGYYEQYF. DNA for the CDR3: TGCGGCGTTGAAGTCGGGACAGGGTACTACGAGCAGTACTTC.

This clonotype has only one observation. The chain recombines TRBV2 with TRBJ2-5; no definite D call. Deletions cut 1 base from V and 11 bases from J, with 17 bases between. This CDR3 has 14 residues. Germline V gene data show CDR1 as SNHLY and CDR2 as FYNNEI. CDR3 sequence (DNA): TGTGCCAGCAGTGAAGATAAGGTGCGAAATGAGCAGTACTTC. Translation: CASSEDKVRNEQYF.

The J gene is TRBJ1-1, the V gene TRBV20-1, with 7 nucleotides matching TRBD1. Trimming removed 5 bases from V and 0 bases from J; junction bases left unmatched: 6. CDR3 length: 14 residues. Germline assignment: CDR1 DFQATT and CDR2 SNEGSKA (reference sequence). The CDR3 DNA follows: TGCAGTGCTTTTGCGGGACAGATGAACACTGAAGCTTTCTTT. It specifies CSAFAGQMNTEAFF.

The rearrangement links TRBV25-1 to TRBJ1-2, with D perhaps TRBD1 (6 bases). This CDR3 spans 14 amino acids. Germline V gene lookup returns CDR1 MGHDK and CDR2 SYGVNS. Trimming took off 4 bases at V and 3 bases at J, with 12 bases between the two ends. The CDR3: CASSAGYRDYGYTF. The CDR3 bases are TGTGCCAGCAGTGCCGGCTACAGGGACTATGGCTACACCTTC.

The rearrangement links TRBV7-3 to TRBJ1-2, with D perhaps matching TRBD1 (5 bases). Germline V gives CDR1 SGHTA, CDR2 FQGTGA. Trimming stripped 6 bases from V and 8 bases from J, with 25 bases between. This CDR3 is 16 amino acids long. CDR3 sequence reads: CASSVSPTARLEGYTF. The DNA of the CDR3 is TGTGCCAGCAGTGTGAGTCCGACAGCTCGGCTAGAGGGCTACACCTTC. Full variable domain (missing parts from reference TRBV7-3 and TRBJ1-2): GAGVSQTPSNKVTEKGKYVELRCDPISGHTALYWYRQSLGQGPEFLIYFQGTGAADDSGLPNDRFFAVRPEGSVSTLKIQRTERGDSAVYLCASSVSPTARLEGYTFGSGTRLTVV.

This clonotype was picked up many times. The V gene is TRBV20-1, the J gene TRBJ2-1; possible D gene TRBD2, 6 bases. Germline CDR1 reads DFQATT; CDR2 reads SNEGSKA (reference sequence). The CDR3 contains 15 residues. Trimming pared 0 bases from V and 0 bases from J, leaving 9 bases between. The CDR3 region has the DNA TGCAGTGCTAGAGAAGCGGGCAGCTCCTACAATGAGCAGTTCTTC. This sequence encodes CSAREAGSSYNEQFF.

A note on this clonotype: A much larger clone lies one base from this, so it may be a read error. The genes are TRBV6-2 or TRBV6-3 and TRBJ2-5, with 7 nucleotides matching TRBD2. The CDR3 spans 14 residues. V was clipped by 10 bases and J by 5 bases; unmatched bases: 13. Germline CDR1 reads MNHEY; CDR2 reads SVGEGT. This CDR3 is CANSPGLEGETQYF. The CDR3 region has the DNA TGTGCCAACAGCCCCGGACTAGAGGGGGAGACCCAGTACTTC.

The chain has TRBV5-1 and TRBJ2-5; TRBD1 matches 10 bases. CDR1 SGHRS and CDR2 YFSETQ come from the germline V gene. The CDR3 sequence is 18 residues long. The V segment lost 4 bases and the J segment 1 base; nucleotides outside the gene matches: 13. The CDR3 sequence: CASSDLPGQGILQETQYF. The CDR3 region has the DNA TGCGCCAGCAGCGATCTCCCGGGACAGGGGATCCTCCAAGAGACCCAGTACTTC.

This chain uses TRBV20-1 with TRBJ2-3; TRBD2 might be the D (6 bases). The CDR3 is 16 amino acids. Germline CDR1 and CDR2: DFQATT and SNEGSKA (reference sequence). The germline V and J ends were trimmed by 1 base and 1 base, with 15 bases remaining between them. CDR3 amino acids: CSARAAGRLGTDTQYF. The CDR3 DNA sequence: TGCAGTGCTAGAGCCGCGGGGCGTCTTGGCACAGATACGCAGTATTTT.

This chain uses TRBV18 with TRBJ1-5; D is unresolved. With 6 bases removed from V and 1 base from J, the gap between germline ends came to 19 bases. The CDR3 spans 17 residues. From germline, CDR1 is KGHSH and CDR2 LQKENI. For the CDR3, the DNA is TGTGCCAGCTCTCAGATACCGGGAGCCGGAAGCAATCAGCCCCAGCATTTT. This encodes CASSQIPGAGSNQPQHF. The complete variable domain, with remaining parts taken from reference TRBV18 and TRBJ1-5, reads NAGVMQNPRHLVRRRGQEARLRCSPMKGHSHVYWYRQLPEEGLKFMVYLQKENIIDESGMPKERFSAEFPKEGPSILRIQQVVRGDSAAYFCASSQIPGAGSNQPQHFGDGTRLSIL.

The J gene is TRBJ2-3, the V gene TRBV20-1; 7 positions match TRBD2. This CDR3 contains 15 residues. The V segment lost 3 bases and the J segment 2 bases; nucleotides outside the gene matches: 8. Germline V gives CDR1 DFQATT, CDR2 SNEGSKA (reference sequence). The CDR3 DNA reads as TGCAGTGCTAGCGGGCGGGGGTCAATCACAGATACGCAGTATTTT. This translates into CSASGRGSITDTQYF.

This clonotype showed up just a few times. The chain is built from TRBV20-1 and TRBJ2-7; a possible D gene is TRBD1 (6 bases). The ends were cut back, 8 bases at V and 0 bases at J, with 20 bases in the middle. Germline loops: CDR1 DFQATT, CDR2 SNEGSKA (reference sequence). The CDR3 consists of 15 residues. This CDR3 reads CSSPWGQGISYEQYF. For the CDR3, the DNA is TGCAGTTCGCCTTGGGGGCAGGGGATCTCCTACGAGCAGTACTTC.

This clonotype has at least ten counts. The rearrangement uses TRBV29-1 and TRBJ1-2; no clear D gene. This CDR3 contains 15 residues. Germline V gives CDR1 SQVTM, CDR2 ANQGSEA. Trimming shortened V by 1 base and J by 0 bases, and 12 bases separated the two germline ends. CDR3: CSVEGSGLANYGYTF. CDR3 coding DNA: TGCAGCGTTGAAGGCTCGGGGTTAGCTAACTATGGCTACACCTTC.

The gene calls are TRBV30 and TRBJ1-2; 9 bases align to TRBD1. The CDR3 totals 13 residues. The ends lost 5 bases at V and 2 bases at J; junction bases unmatched: 3. The germline V gene encodes CDR1 GTSNPN and CDR2 SVGIG (reference sequence). The CDR3 here is CAWRQGENYGYTF. The CDR3 bases are TGTGCCTGGCGACAGGGGGAGAACTATGGCTACACCTTC.

A note on this clonotype: An end of the junction does not agree with germline; a read error may underlie this. The chain links TRBV15 to TRBJ2-7; tentatively, D is TRBD1 or TRBD2 (6 bases each). There are 16 residues in the CDR3. Germline V gene data show CDR1 as LNHNV and CDR2 as YYDKDF (reference sequence). For the CDR3, the DNA is TGTGCCGCCAGCAGGGCTGGGAGGACAGCCTCCTACGAGCAGTACTTC. Its translation: CAASRAGRTASYEQYF.

This chain joins TRBV5-1 and TRBJ2-1, with a possible D match to TRBD1 (8 bases). This CDR3 comprises 15 residues. Looked up from germline, CDR1 is SGHRS and CDR2 is YFSETQ. Trimming removed 1 base from V and 5 bases from J, with 13 bases in between. The CDR3, as DNA: TGCGCCAGCAGCTTGACAGGGGGGGAAAACAATGAGCAGTTCTTC. Encoded protein: CASSLTGGENNEQFF.

This clonotype was picked up a small number of times. This rearrangement joins TRBV5-1 to TRBJ2-3, with TRBD1 matching over 9 bases. The trim removed 5 bases at V and 0 bases at J, leaving 10 bases unmatched. Germline V gene data show CDR1 as SGHRS and CDR2 as YFSETQ. This CDR3 is 17 amino acids long. The CDR3 loop reads CASRRGQGTISTDTQYF. CDR3 in DNA: TGCGCCAGCAGGCGGGGACAGGGAACGATTAGCACAGATACGCAGTATTTT.